This passage covers 4 T cell receptor beta chains from one sample sequenced in a study of T cells in Graves' hyperthyroidism and ophthalmopathy (dated by TCRdb to the late 2010s). Libraries were constructed by multiplex PCR. Sequenced using an Illumina HiSeq 2000. The TCR beta CDR3 regions were amplified from the RNA transcripts. For the first round of RT-PCR on the TCR CDR3, the HTBI primer set was used together with the Qiagen OneStep RT-PCR kit. TCRdb handled the public reads itself, with Q25 trimming in fastp and clone calling in MiXCR, and kept productive beta chains. Every distinct CDR3 protein forms one entry, paired with its most common genes and DNA. Counted in this sample were around 530,000 distinct CDR3 sequences; 17% of them appeared once. Around 17% of the sample is taken by the ten largest. The sequenced sample was blood. All receptors derive from a young woman with Graves' ophthalmopathy.

The chain joins TRBV15 to TRBJ2-1; TRBD2 is a possible D gene (5 bases). V was pared by 0 bases and J by 0 bases, with 12 bases between. CDR3 length: 17 amino acids. Germline V gene sequence: CDR1 LNHNV, CDR2 YYDKDF (reference sequence). The CDR3 coding sequence is TGTGCCACCAGCAGAGACGTGGCTGGGAGCTCCTACAATGAGCAGTTCTTC. Amino acid sequence: CATSRDVAGSSYNEQFF. Together with reference TRBV15 and TRBJ2-1, the CDR3 gives the full variable domain: DAMVIQNPRYQVTQFGKPVTLSCSQTLNHNVMYWYQQKSSQAPKLLFHYYDKDFNNEADTPDNFQSRRPNTSFCFLDIRSPGLGDTAMYLCATSRDVAGSSYNEQFFGPGTRLTVL.

This clonotype was detected many times. This rearrangement joins TRBV6-1 to TRBJ1-2; D is undetermined. The CDR3 is 16 residues long. Trimming took 0 bases from V and 4 from J, leaving 15 bases between them. Germline V lookup: CDR1 MNHNS, CDR2 SASEGT. DNA of the CDR3: TGTGCCAGCAGTGAAGCTGGTACAGAAGTGGGCTATGGCTACACCTTC. Amino acids: CASSEAGTEVGYGYTF.

The chain couples TRBV18 to TRBJ1-6; D possibly corresponds to TRBD1 (5 bases). V dropped 0 bases and J dropped 6 bases, with 12 bases sitting between them. The germline gives CDR1 KGHSH, CDR2 LQKENI. The CDR3 has 16 residues. CDR3 nucleotide sequence: TGTGCCAGCTCACCACCGATAGGACAAAGTAATTCACCCCTCCACTTT. Translated: CASSPPIGQSNSPLHF.

At least ten counts were recorded for this clonotype. The J gene is TRBJ2-1, the V gene TRBV7-8; TRBD2 matches 12 bases. The CDR3 runs to 16 residues. The germline CDR1 and CDR2 sequences are SGHVS and FQNEAQ. The V gene end was trimmed by 4 bases and the J gene end by 7 bases; junction bases not matched to a gene: 8. Here the CDR3 reads CASSSASGRARNEQFF. CDR3 coding DNA: TGTGCCAGCAGCTCCGCTAGCGGGAGGGCCCGGAATGAGCAGTTCTTC.